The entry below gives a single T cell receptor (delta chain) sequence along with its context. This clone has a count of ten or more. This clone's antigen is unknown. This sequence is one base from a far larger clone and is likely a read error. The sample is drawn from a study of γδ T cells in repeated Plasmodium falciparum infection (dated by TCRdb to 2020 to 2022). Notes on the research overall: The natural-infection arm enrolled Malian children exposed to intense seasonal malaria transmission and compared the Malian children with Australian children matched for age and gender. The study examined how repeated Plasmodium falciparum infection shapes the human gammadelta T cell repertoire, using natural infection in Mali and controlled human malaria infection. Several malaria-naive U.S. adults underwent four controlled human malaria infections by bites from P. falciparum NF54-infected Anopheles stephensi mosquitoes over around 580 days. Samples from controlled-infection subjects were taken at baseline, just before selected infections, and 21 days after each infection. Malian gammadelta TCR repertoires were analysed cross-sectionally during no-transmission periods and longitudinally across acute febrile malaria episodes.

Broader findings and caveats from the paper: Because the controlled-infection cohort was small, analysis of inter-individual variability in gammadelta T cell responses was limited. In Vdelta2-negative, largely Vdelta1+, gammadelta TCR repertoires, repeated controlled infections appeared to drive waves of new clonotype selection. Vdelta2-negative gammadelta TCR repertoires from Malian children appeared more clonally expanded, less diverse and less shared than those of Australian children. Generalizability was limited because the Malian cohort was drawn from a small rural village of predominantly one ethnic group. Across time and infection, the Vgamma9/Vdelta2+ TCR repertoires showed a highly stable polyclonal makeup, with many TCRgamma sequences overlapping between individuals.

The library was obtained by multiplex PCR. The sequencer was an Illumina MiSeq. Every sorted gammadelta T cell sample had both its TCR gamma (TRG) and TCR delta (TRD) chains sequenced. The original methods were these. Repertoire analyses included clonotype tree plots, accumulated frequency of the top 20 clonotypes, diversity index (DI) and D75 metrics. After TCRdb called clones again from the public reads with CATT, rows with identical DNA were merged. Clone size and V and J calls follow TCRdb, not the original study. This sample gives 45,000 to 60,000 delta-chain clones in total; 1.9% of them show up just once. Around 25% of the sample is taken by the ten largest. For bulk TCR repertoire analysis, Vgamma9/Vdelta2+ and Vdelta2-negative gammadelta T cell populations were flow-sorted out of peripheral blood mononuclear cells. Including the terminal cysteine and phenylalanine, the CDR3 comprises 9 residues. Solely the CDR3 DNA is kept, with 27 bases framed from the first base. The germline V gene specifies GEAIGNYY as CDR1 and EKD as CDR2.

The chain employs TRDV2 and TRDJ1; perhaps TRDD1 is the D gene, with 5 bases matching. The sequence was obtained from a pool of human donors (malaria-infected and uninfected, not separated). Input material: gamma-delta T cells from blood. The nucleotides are TGTGCCCCAGAAAATAAACCCATCTTT. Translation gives CAPENKPIF.